Following are 22 T cell receptor beta chains from one sample sequenced in a study of T cell repertoires in cytomegalovirus infection. TCRdb processed the reads anew with MiXCR; each CDR3 protein has one entry. The sample has 510,000 or so distinct CDR3 sequences, 26% seen once. Specimen: PBMCs. These receptors all come from a human donor in good health (CMV status not recorded). Some clones in this sample may be carry-over from other donors' samples.

There are many counts of this clonotype. The CDR3 spells CASTRAIGIRETQYF. The CDR3 DNA sequence: TGTGCCAGCACCCGGGCAATAGGGATCAGGGAGACCCAGTACTTC. The rearrangement joins TRBV7-2 to TRBJ2-5; no definite D call. In germline, CDR1 is SGHTA, CDR2 FQGNSA. Trimming shortened V by 7 bases and J by 5 bases, and 20 bases separated the two germline ends. The CDR3 spans 15 residues.

This clonotype was seen only a few times. V usage is TRBV7-9 and J usage is TRBJ1-1, with a weak D call TRBD1 (5 bases). The CDR3 has 14 residues. Trimming took 3 bases from V and 4 from J, leaving 12 bases between them. Germline V gene sequence: CDR1 SEHNR, CDR2 FQNEAQ (reference sequence). The CDR3 DNA follows: TGTGCCAGCAGCTTCCAGGGTGGGGGCACTGAAGCTTTCTTT. Amino acids: CASSFQGGGTEAFF.

This clonotype has more than one count but fewer than ten. The chain carries TRBV20-1 and TRBJ1-6, with D unclear. Trimming took off 6 bases at V and 7 bases at J, with 19 bases between the two ends. Germline-derived CDR1 and CDR2 are DFQATT and SNEGSKA (reference sequence). The length of the CDR3 is 15 residues. The CDR3 loop reads CSANPQDQTNSPLHF. CDR3 nucleotide sequence: TGCAGTGCCAATCCCCAAGATCAAACAAATTCACCCCTCCACTTT.

Ten or more counts support this clonotype. The J gene is TRBJ2-7, the V gene TRBV4-1; D possibly corresponds to TRBD2 (6 bases). The CDR3 length is 17 residues. Germline CDR1 is MGHRA and CDR2 is YSYEKL. The V end lost 3 bases, the J end lost 0 bases, and 18 bases lay between the germline ends. For the CDR3, the DNA is TGCGCCAGCAGCCATAGCGCTTTGGGGGGAGCCTCCTACGAGCAGTACTTC. It encodes CASSHSALGGASYEQYF.

This clonotype was counted many times. The genes are TRBV27 and TRBJ1-2; 7 nucleotides agree with TRBD1. Per the germline V gene, CDR1 is MNHEY and CDR2 is SMNVEV (reference sequence). The CDR3 consists of 14 residues. The trim removed 5 bases at V and 0 bases at J, leaving 3 bases unmatched. CDR3 sequence reads: CASSIQGANYGYTF. The CDR3 nucleotides are TGTGCCAGCAGTATCCAGGGGGCTAACTATGGCTACACCTTC.

The rearrangement links TRBV28 to TRBJ2-7; 7 bases fit TRBD2. Germline CDR1 and CDR2: MDHEN and SYDVKM. V shed 7 bases and J 0 bases; nucleotides not matched to a gene: 12. There are 16 residues in the CDR3. CDR3 residues: CASITPSSGTSYEQYF. The CDR3 coding sequence is TGTGCCAGCATTACTCCTTCCAGCGGGACCTCCTACGAGCAGTACTTC.

The J gene is TRBJ2-7, the V gene TRBV11-2, with D tentatively TRBD2 (6 bases). This CDR3 region has 14 residues. Germline V gives CDR1 SGHAT, CDR2 FQNNGV. Trimming left V 1 base short and J 4 bases short, with 11 bases between. CDR3 in amino acids: CASSLVGSGYEQYV. The CDR3 DNA follows: TGTGCCAGCAGCTTAGTTGGTAGCGGATACGAGCAGTACGTC.

The chain combines TRBV5-1 with TRBJ2-2, with 7 bases aligning to TRBD2. The CDR3 contains 15 residues. V lost 3 bases, J lost 2 bases, and 4 bases stayed unmatched. Per germline, CDR1 SGHRS and CDR2 YFSETQ. The CDR3 DNA sequence: TGCGCCAGCAGCTCCGCAGCGGGAAACACCGGGGAGCTGTTTTTT. Translated: CASSSAAGNTGELFF.

This clonotype showed up just a few times. This chain connects TRBV12-3 or TRBV12-4 to TRBJ2-5, with 10 positions matching TRBD2. The CDR3 spans 15 residues. The ends lost 7 bases at V and 4 bases at J; junction bases unmatched: 9. CDR3 amino acids: CASTTAAGGRETQYF. Written as DNA, the CDR3 is TGTGCCAGCACCACCGCAGCGGGGGGGAGAGAGACCCAGTACTTC.

This chain links TRBV11-2 with TRBJ1-5; D gene unclear. Germline CDR1 reads SGHAT; CDR2 reads FQNNGV. This CDR3 contains 13 residues. V dropped 6 bases and J dropped 2 bases, with 8 bases sitting between them. The CDR3 DNA follows: TGTGCCAGCAGGTTGGACGGCAATCAGCCCCAGCATTTT. Protein product: CASRLDGNQPQHF.

The chain's CDR3 is CASSPDPGATYNEQFF. The CDR3 coding sequence is TGTGCCAGCTCACCAGACCCGGGAGCGACATACAATGAGCAGTTCTTC. The rearrangement joins TRBV18 to TRBJ2-1, with D perhaps matching TRBD2 (6 bases). This CDR3 has 16 residues. Germline V gene lookup returns CDR1 KGHSH and CDR2 LQKENI. V shed 2 bases and J shed 4 bases, with 15 bases lying between them.

In nucleotides, the CDR3 is TGCAGCGGAGATAGCGGGAGGGCCCGCAACATTCAGTACTTC. As protein: CSGDSGRARNIQYF. The chain uses TRBV20-1 and TRBJ2-4, with 11 nucleotides matching TRBD2. Looked up from germline, CDR1 is DFQATT and CDR2 is SNEGSKA (reference sequence). This CDR3 has 14 residues.

The chain couples TRBV7-2 to TRBJ1-2; D is ambiguous. Germline V gene data show CDR1 as SGHTA and CDR2 as FQGNSA. V lost 1 base, J lost 2 bases, and 11 bases lay in between. The CDR3 spans 15 residues. This chain's CDR3 is CASSLGEGRNYGYTF. The CDR3 coding sequence is TGTGCCAGCAGCTTAGGGGAGGGCAGAAACTATGGCTACACCTTC.

This clonotype showed up just once. The chain employs TRBV29-1 and TRBJ2-5; D is undetermined. The V gene's germline CDR1 is SQVTM and CDR2 ANQGSEA. This CDR3 spans 12 amino acids. V was pared by 3 bases and J by 1 base, with 6 bases between. CDR3 DNA: TGCAGCGTTGATACGGGCCAAGAGACCCAGTACTTC. This gives the protein CSVDTGQETQYF. Full variable domain (rest looked up from reference TRBV29-1 and TRBJ2-5): SAVISQKPSRDICQRGTSLTIQCQVDSQVTMMFWYRQQPGQSLTLIATANQGSEATYESGFVIDKFPISRPNLTFSTLTVSNMSPEDSSIYLCSVDTGQETQYFGPGTRLLVL.

This clonotype was counted many times. The rearrangement uses TRBV7-2 and TRBJ2-7, with TRBD2 as a possible D gene (5 bases). Between the trimmed V and J ends, which lost 3 bases and 3 bases, there was a span of 9 bases. Germline V gene data show CDR1 as SGHTA and CDR2 as FQGNSA. The CDR3 covers 13 residues. The CDR3 sequence is CASSFLGSYEQYF. The CDR3 DNA reads as TGTGCCAGCAGCTTTCTAGGGAGCTACGAGCAGTACTTC.

The chain combines TRBV27 with TRBJ2-1, with 16 nucleotides matching TRBD2. The germline CDR1 and CDR2 sequences are MNHEY and SMNVEV (reference sequence). V shed 5 bases and J 2 bases; nucleotides not matched to a gene: 9. The CDR3 loop spans 19 amino acids. CDR3 sequence (DNA): TGTGCCAGCAGTCCAGGGACTAGCGGGAGGGTTGCGCCCTACAATGAGCAGTTCTTC. This encodes CASSPGTSGRVAPYNEQFF.

The CDR3 reads CASSQAAGTGAYEQYF. The CDR3 DNA sequence: TGCGCCAGCAGCCAAGCGGCGGGGACAGGGGCCTACGAGCAGTACTTC. J is TRBJ2-7 and V is TRBV4-3; 10 positions agree with TRBD1. Germline V CDR1 and CDR2: LGHNA, YSLEER. V shed 1 base, J shed 2 bases, and the junction held 5 bases outside the gene matches. The CDR3 is 16 amino acids.

The chain has TRBV14 and TRBJ1-1; D is unclear. CDR3 size: 15 residues. Germline V gives CDR1 SGHDN, CDR2 FVKESK. The V end was cut by 4 bases, the J end by 1 base, with 13 bases between. The chain's CDR3 is CASSPDPTTNTEAFF. As DNA, the CDR3 is TGTGCCAGCAGCCCGGACCCTACTACGAACACTGAAGCTTTCTTT.

This clonotype turned up a few times. J is TRBJ1-3 and V is TRBV15, with no clear D. This CDR3 has 15 amino acids. Germline CDR1 is LNHNV and CDR2 is YYDKDF (reference sequence). V lost 0 bases and J lost 0, with 6 bases in between. The CDR3 loop reads CATSRDSLSGNTIYF. DNA for the CDR3: TGTGCCACCAGCAGAGACAGCCTCTCTGGAAACACCATATATTTT.

This clonotype was detected a few times. The chain is built from TRBV30 and TRBJ2-1; the D is unclear. Germline-derived CDR1 and CDR2 are GTSNPN and SVGIG (reference sequence). The ends were cut back, 3 bases at V and 0 bases at J, with 9 bases in the middle. This CDR3 region has 14 residues. The CDR3 DNA reads as TGTGCCTGGAGCCTCTATAGCTCCTACAATGAGCAGTTCTTC. Its translation is CAWSLYSSYNEQFF.

This chain links TRBV7-9 with TRBJ1-2, with no clear D. Germline lookup yields CDR1 SEHNR and CDR2 FQNEAQ (reference sequence). There are 14 residues in the CDR3. Trimming shortened V by 5 bases and J by 0 bases, and 10 bases separated the two germline ends. CDR3 region: CASSPALSNYGYTF. The CDR3 bases are TGTGCCAGCAGCCCCGCACTATCTAACTATGGCTACACCTTC.

This clonotype has more than one count but fewer than ten. The rearrangement uses TRBV6-2 or TRBV6-3 and TRBJ2-5, with D perhaps matching TRBD2 (5 bases). V lost 0 bases and J lost 2, with 13 bases in between. Germline CDR1 is MNHEY and CDR2 is SVGEGT. This CDR3 region has 16 residues. The CDR3 DNA follows: TGTGCCAGCAGTTACTCAGGACGAACGGGGCAAGAGACCCAGTACTTC. Encoded protein: CASSYSGRTGQETQYF.